A selection of T cell receptor beta chains follows, all from one sample in a study of shared clonotypes between healthy human individuals. The data were produced by immunoSEQ multiplex PCR, yet TCRdb's version contains in-frame clones alone and is incomplete. Of a few million clones listed, under 95% are singletons. Sequenced: naive CD4+ T cells from PBMCs. The source of these receptors is a man aged 18-30 years in good health. Some clones in this sample may be carry-over from other donors' samples. Each CDR3 is given with its conserved first and last residue. A D gene is named only where the DNA matches it firmly. Expanded clones get a size class; other rows say once, few or many, or leave the size out.

j_call,clone_size,v_call,d_call,cdr3_aa,cdr3_nt
TRBJ2-5,-,TRBV7-9,-,CASSLPPALIGETQYF,TGTGCCAGCAGCTTACCTCCGGCCTTAATCGGGGAGACCCAGTACTTC
TRBJ1-3,-,TRBV6-1,-,CASRPGVFGNTIYF,TGTGCCAGCCGGCCAGGAGTTTTTGGAAACACCATATATTTT
TRBJ2-1,-,TRBV18,-,CASSRGGAYNEQFF,TGTGCCAGCTCACGGGGGGGCGCCTACAATGAGCAGTTCTTC
TRBJ2-1,-,TRBV7-3,TRBD1,CASSPDRWVANEQFF,TGTGCCAGCAGCCCGGACAGGTGGGTCGCCAATGAGCAGTTCTTC
TRBJ2-2,-,TRBV7-3,-,CASSQNPNTGELFF,TGTGCCAGCAGCCAGAACCCGAACACCGGGGAGCTGTTTTTT
TRBJ2-7,once,TRBV27,TRBD1,CASSPQGIPRYEQYF,TGTGCCAGCAGTCCACAGGGGATCCCCCGGTACGAGCAGTACTTC
TRBJ2-5,-,TRBV6-5,-,CASSKLGGAHETQYF,TGTGCCAGCAGCAAACTTGGGGGGGCTCATGAGACCCAGTACTTC
TRBJ2-3,-,TRBV6-1,-,CASSVLKHTQYF,TGTGCCAGCAGTGTCCTGAAGCATACGCAGTATTTT
TRBJ2-3,once,TRBV6-6,TRBD1,CASWRQGRADTQYF,TGTGCCAGTTGGAGACAGGGGCGCGCAGATACGCAGTATTTT
TRBJ2-7,-,TRBV5-5,-,CASSLGPGPTGSYEQYF,TGTGCCAGCAGCTTGGGACCGGGGCCAACCGGCTCCTACGAGCAGTACTTC
TRBJ2-7,-,TRBV2,-,CASSSFLQGRGEQYF,TGTGCCAGCAGCTCTTTTCTCCAAGGGCGGGGCGAGCAGTACTTC
TRBJ1-1,-,TRBV5-8,-,CASIRGVGRGMNTEAFF,TGTGCCAGCATCCGTGGGGTCGGCAGGGGTATGAACACTGAAGCTTTCTTT
TRBJ1-1,-,TRBV2,-,CASSLGVVNTEAFF,TGTGCCAGCAGTTTGGGGGTAGTGAACACTGAAGCTTTCTTT
TRBJ2-7,-,TRBV27,TRBD2,CASRLGTSGTYEQYF,TGTGCCAGCAGACTCGGGACTAGCGGGACCTACGAGCAGTACTTC